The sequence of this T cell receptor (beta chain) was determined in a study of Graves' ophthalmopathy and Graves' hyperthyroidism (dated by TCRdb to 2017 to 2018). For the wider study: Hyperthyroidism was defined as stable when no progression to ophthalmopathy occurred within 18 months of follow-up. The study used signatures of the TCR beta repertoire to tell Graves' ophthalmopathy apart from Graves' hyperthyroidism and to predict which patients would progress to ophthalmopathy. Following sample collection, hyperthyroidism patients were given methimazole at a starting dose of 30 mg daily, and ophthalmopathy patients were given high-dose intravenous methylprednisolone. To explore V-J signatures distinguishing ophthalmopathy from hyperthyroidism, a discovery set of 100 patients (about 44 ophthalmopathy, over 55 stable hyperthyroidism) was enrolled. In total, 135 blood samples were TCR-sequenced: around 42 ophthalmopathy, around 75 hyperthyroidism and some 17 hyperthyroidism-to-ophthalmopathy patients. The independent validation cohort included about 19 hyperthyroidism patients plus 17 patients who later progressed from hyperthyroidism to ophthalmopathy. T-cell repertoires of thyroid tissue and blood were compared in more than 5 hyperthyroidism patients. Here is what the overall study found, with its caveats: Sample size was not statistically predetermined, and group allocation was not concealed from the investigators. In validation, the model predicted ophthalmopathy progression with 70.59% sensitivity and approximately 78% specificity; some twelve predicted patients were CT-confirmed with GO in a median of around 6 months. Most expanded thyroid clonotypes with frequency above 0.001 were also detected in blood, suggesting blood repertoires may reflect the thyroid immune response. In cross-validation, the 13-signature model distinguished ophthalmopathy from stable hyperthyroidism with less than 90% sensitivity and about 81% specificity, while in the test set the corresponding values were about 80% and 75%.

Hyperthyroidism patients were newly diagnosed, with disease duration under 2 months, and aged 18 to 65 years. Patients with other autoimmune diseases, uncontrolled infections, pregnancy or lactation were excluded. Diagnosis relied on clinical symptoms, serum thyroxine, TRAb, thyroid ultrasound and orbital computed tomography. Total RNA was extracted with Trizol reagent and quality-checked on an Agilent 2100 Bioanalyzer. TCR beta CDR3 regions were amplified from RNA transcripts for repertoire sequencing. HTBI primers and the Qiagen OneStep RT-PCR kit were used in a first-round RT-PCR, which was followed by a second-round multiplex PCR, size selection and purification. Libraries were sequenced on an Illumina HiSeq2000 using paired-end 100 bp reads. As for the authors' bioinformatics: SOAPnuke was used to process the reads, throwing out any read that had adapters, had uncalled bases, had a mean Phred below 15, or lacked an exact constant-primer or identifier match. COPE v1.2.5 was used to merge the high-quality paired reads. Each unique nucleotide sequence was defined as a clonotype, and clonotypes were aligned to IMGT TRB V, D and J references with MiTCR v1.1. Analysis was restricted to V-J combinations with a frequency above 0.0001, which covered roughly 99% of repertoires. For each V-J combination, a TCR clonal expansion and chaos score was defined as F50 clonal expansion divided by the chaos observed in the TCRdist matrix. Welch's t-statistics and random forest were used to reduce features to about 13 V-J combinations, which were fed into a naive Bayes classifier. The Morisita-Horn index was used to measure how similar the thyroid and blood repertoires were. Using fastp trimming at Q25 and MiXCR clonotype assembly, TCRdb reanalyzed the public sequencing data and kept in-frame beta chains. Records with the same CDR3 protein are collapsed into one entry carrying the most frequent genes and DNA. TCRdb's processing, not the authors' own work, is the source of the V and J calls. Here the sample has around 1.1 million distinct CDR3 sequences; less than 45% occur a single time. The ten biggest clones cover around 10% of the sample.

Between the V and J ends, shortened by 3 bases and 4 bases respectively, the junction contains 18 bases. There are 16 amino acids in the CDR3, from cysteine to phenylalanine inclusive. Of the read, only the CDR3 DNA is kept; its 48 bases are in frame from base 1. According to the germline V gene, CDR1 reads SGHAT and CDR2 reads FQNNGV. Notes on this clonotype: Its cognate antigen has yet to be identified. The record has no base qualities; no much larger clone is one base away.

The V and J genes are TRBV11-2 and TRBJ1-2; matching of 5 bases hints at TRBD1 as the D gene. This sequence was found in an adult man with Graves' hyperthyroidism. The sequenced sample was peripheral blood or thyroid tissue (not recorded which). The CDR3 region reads CASSLVGGGRGYGYTF. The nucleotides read TGTGCCAGCAGCTTGGTGGGGGGGGGACGCGGCTATGGCTACACCTTC.